The 26 T cell receptor beta chains below were found in one sample sequenced in a study of cytomegalovirus exposure and HLA in healthy donors. Both 60 Vbeta primers and 13 Jbeta primers went into the PCR. Assay: immunoSEQ multiplex PCR; the TCRdb copy retains only in-frame clones and omits some. The data show about 190,000 clones, about an eighth seen once. Sample: PBMCs. All receptors derive from a man aged 45-65 years in good health and CMV-seropositive.

There are a few counts of this clone. CDR3 sequence (DNA): TGCGCCAGCAGCTTGGAGCGGGGTGGTTACGAGCAGTACTTC. Translation gives CASSLERGGYEQYF. The chain carries TRBV5-1 and TRBJ2-7, with 7 bases matching TRBD2. The J segment lost 4 bases and the V segment lost 0 bases, leaving 4 bases of the junction unmatched. CDR1 and CDR2 (germline): SGHRS, YFSETQ. The CDR3 spans 14 residues.

This clone came up a few times. The chain has TRBV28 and TRBJ2-7; 9 bases fit TRBD1. Germline V gene sequence: CDR1 MDHEN, CDR2 SYDVKM. Trimming took 0 bases from V and 0 from J; bases not matched to a gene: 0. This CDR3 comprises 15 residues. The CDR3 here is CASSLWTGGSYEQYV. DNA of the CDR3: TGTGCCAGCAGTTTATGGACAGGGGGCTCCTACGAGCAGTACGTC.

V usage is TRBV18 and J usage is TRBJ2-7; 8 bases agree with TRBD1. Germline V gives CDR1 KGHSH, CDR2 LQKENI. V shed 1 base, J shed 4 bases, and the junction held 3 bases outside the gene matches. The CDR3 consists of 14 residues. CDR3 in DNA: TGTGCCAGCTCACCACGGACAGGGTCGTACGAGCAGTACTTC. It codes for CASSPRTGSYEQYF.

This clone was seen a few times. The rearrangement joins TRBV7-2 to TRBJ1-3; TRBD1 might be the D (6 bases). Germline CDR1 and CDR2: SGHTA and FQGNSA. Trimming pared 5 bases from V and 4 bases from J, leaving 24 bases between. The CDR3 consists of 18 residues. The CDR3 sequence is CASSAKPGTRVSGNTIYF. CDR3 nucleotide sequence: TGTGCCAGCAGCGCAAAACCGGGGACACGGGTATCCGGAAACACCATATATTTT.

In this sample, this clone turned up a few times. This sequence joins TRBV6-4 and TRBJ2-2; a possible D gene is TRBD2 (6 bases). Germline lookup yields CDR1 MRHNA and CDR2 SNTAGT. CDR3 size: 14 residues. The V and J ends lost 3 bases and 5 bases respectively, with 10 bases between them. The CDR3 region is CASSELAGTGELFF. CDR3 in DNA: TGTGCCAGCAGTGAACTAGCCGGGACCGGGGAGCTGTTTTTT.

J is TRBJ2-7 and V is TRBV9; 9 positions agree with TRBD2. This CDR3 contains 14 residues. CDR1 SGDLS and CDR2 YYNGEE come from the germline V gene. Trimming at V came to 2 bases and at J to 7 bases, leaving 7 bases not matched to a gene. The CDR3 sequence: CASSVTSGGREQYF. For the CDR3, the DNA is TGTGCCAGCAGCGTGACTAGCGGTGGTAGGGAGCAGTACTTC.

There are a few counts of this clone. This chain joins TRBV27 and TRBJ1-2; D gene uncertain. V lost 5 bases and J lost 8, with 15 bases in between. CDR3 length equals 13 residues. Per germline, CDR1 MNHEY and CDR2 SMNVEV (reference sequence). CDR3 amino acids: CASSPGIGGGYTF. The CDR3 bases are TGTGCCAGCAGTCCCGGGATCGGTGGGGGCTACACCTTC.

This chain connects TRBV30 to TRBJ2-5; a weak D match, TRBD2 (6 bases). The J call could be wrong; TRBJ2-7 is a better fit for the DNA end. The CDR3 has 13 residues. CDR1 GTSNPN and CDR2 SVGIG come from the germline V gene (reference sequence). In DNA form, the CDR3 reads TGTGCCTGGAGTGGGCTAGGAGGGTACGAGCAGTACTTC. Translated, it gives CAWSGLGGYEQYF.

This clone was picked up a small number of times. The genes are TRBV5-4 and TRBJ1-1, with D uncertain. This CDR3 is 15 amino acids long. The germline gives CDR1 SGHNT, CDR2 YYREEE (reference sequence). V was pared by 6 bases and J by 4 bases, with 19 bases between. The CDR3 DNA reads TGTGCCAGCAACCCACCGACGGGGTTCGGCACTGAAGCTTTCTTT. Translation gives CASNPPTGFGTEAFF.

The CDR3 spells CASSLVRTGVTEAFF. CDR3 DNA: TGTGCCAGCAGCTTAGTGCGGACAGGGGTCACTGAAGCTTTCTTT. The chain has TRBV7-2 and TRBJ1-1; 9 bases are a match to TRBD1. Per the germline V gene, CDR1 is SGHTA and CDR2 is FQGNSA. CDR3 length equals 15 residues. V lost 1 base to trimming and J lost 4 bases; unmatched junction nucleotides: 4.

J is TRBJ2-5 and V is TRBV7-6, with 8 bases matching TRBD2. Germline V gene lookup returns CDR1 SGHVS and CDR2 FNYEAQ. The CDR3 loop spans 16 amino acids. The V gene end was trimmed by 5 bases and the J gene end by 2 bases; junction bases not matched to a gene: 10. DNA for the CDR3: TGTGCCAGCAGCCGGGCAGCGGGGGTTTTACAAGAGACCCAGTACTTC. Its translation: CASSRAAGVLQETQYF.

Only a few counts were recorded for this clone. This chain joins TRBV5-1 and TRBJ2-1, with 10 bases aligning to TRBD2. Germline trimming cut 4 bases from V and 0 bases from J; bases unmatched to any gene: 4. The germline V gene has CDR1 SGHRS and CDR2 YFSETQ. The CDR3 contains 16 residues. The CDR3 DNA reads TGCGCCAGCAGCCCCCCTAGCGGGGGCTCCTACAATGAGCAGTTCTTC. Translation: CASSPPSGGSYNEQFF.

There are a few counts of this clone. This chain links TRBV7-2 with TRBJ2-7, with D perhaps matching TRBD2 (6 bases). The V and J ends lost 1 base and 0 bases respectively, with 10 bases between them. The CDR3 runs to 15 residues. Per germline, CDR1 SGHTA and CDR2 FQGNSA. The CDR3 DNA reads as TGTGCCAGCAGCTTAGTTGGGGGGAGCTCCTACGAGCAGTACGTC. It translates to CASSLVGGSSYEQYV.

The chain joins TRBV18 to TRBJ1-2; D not resolved. The CDR3 contains 15 residues. CDR1 is KGHSH, CDR2 LQKENI, per germline. V was pared by 2 bases and J by 1 base, with 11 bases between. CDR3 amino acids: CASSPEVGSNYGYTF. CDR3 nucleotides: TGTGCCAGCTCACCAGAGGTGGGGAGTAACTATGGCTACACCTTC.

This chain uses TRBV5-4 with TRBJ2-1; 10 bases agree with TRBD2. After removal of 2 bases from V and 0 bases from J, the junction contained 5 bases not matched to a gene. The CDR3 is 17 residues long. Germline loops: CDR1 SGHNT, CDR2 YYREEE (reference sequence). This CDR3 reads CASSLLSGGSSYNEQFF. The CDR3 bases are TGTGCCAGCAGCTTACTTAGCGGGGGGAGCTCCTACAATGAGCAGTTCTTC.

This chain links TRBV9 with TRBJ2-2, with 7 bases matching TRBD2. Germline lookup yields CDR1 SGDLS and CDR2 YYNGEE. The CDR3 length is 14 residues. Trimming removed 5 bases from V and 1 base from J; junction bases left unmatched: 2. The CDR3: CASRASGNTGELFF. CDR3 bases: TGTGCCAGCAGGGCTAGCGGGAACACCGGGGAGCTGTTTTTT.

This clone was seen a handful of times. The J gene is TRBJ1-2, the V gene TRBV30; 10 bases align to TRBD1. Germline V gene sequence: CDR1 GTSNPN, CDR2 SVGIG (reference sequence). With 3 bases clipped from V and 8 bases from J, the junction kept 3 bases outside the gene matches. CDR3 length: 12 amino acids. CDR3 sequence: CAWRGTGDGYTF. The CDR3 nucleotides read TGTGCCTGGAGGGGGACAGGGGACGGCTACACCTTC.

This clone was seen a few times. V gene TRBV7-2 combines with J gene TRBJ2-1, with 8 bases matching TRBD2. Looked up from germline, CDR1 is SGHTA and CDR2 is FQGNSA. With 0 bases clipped from V and 4 bases from J, the junction kept 5 bases outside the gene matches. CDR3 length: 16 residues. As DNA, the CDR3 is TGTGCCAGCAGCTTAGCGGGGCGGGGGGATTACAATGAGCAGTTCTTC. Translation gives CASSLAGRGDYNEQFF.

In its sample, this clone was seen a few times. The same CDR3 arises from other DNA sequences in this sample as well. The chain uses TRBV2 and TRBJ1-5, with D hard to call. V gave up 1 base and J gave up 4 bases, with 8 bases separating them. This CDR3 comprises 14 residues. Germline lookup yields CDR1 SNHLY and CDR2 FYNNEI. Here the CDR3 reads CASSEGAANQPQHF. The CDR3 nucleotides are TGTGCCAGCAGTGAAGGCGCCGCGAATCAGCCCCAGCATTTT.

The chain combines TRBV11-2 with TRBJ2-7; weak D call: TRBD1 (5 bases). The germline V gene encodes CDR1 SGHAT and CDR2 FQNNGV. The CDR3 has 12 residues. The V end was cut by 8 bases, the J end by 2 bases, with 10 bases between. The CDR3: CASGANAYEQYF. In DNA, the CDR3 is TGTGCCAGCGGGGCAAACGCCTACGAGCAGTACTTC.

This clone was recorded a few times. The gene calls are TRBV7-3 and TRBJ1-1, with D maybe TRBD1 (5 bases). The length of the CDR3 is 14 residues. CDR1 and CDR2 (germline): SGHTA, FQGTGA. Trimming stripped 2 bases from V and 3 bases from J, with 10 bases between. CDR3 in amino acids: CASSLGGVDTEAFF. DNA for the CDR3: TGTGCCAGCAGCTTAGGGGGGGTCGACACTGAAGCTTTCTTT.

V and J are TRBV5-4 and TRBJ1-4, with 7 bases matching TRBD1. The germline V gene encodes CDR1 SGHNT and CDR2 YYREEE (reference sequence). V was pared by 4 bases and J by 10 bases, with 16 bases of the junction left unmatched. The CDR3 has 16 amino acids. In DNA, the CDR3 is TGTGCCAGCAGCGCGGGGACAGTCGGGGCTACTGGAAAACTGTTTTTT. This encodes CASSAGTVGATGKLFF.

This clone came up a few times. The chain links TRBV4-2 to TRBJ1-5; D may be TRBD1 (5 bases). V dropped 0 bases and J dropped 4 bases, with 10 bases sitting between them. The CDR3 is made up of 15 amino acids. Germline V CDR1 and CDR2: LGHNA, YNFKEQ. As DNA, the CDR3 is TGTGCCAGCAGCCAAGATGGGGCAGGGAATCAGCCCCAGCATTTT. Protein product: CASSQDGAGNQPQHF.

This clone came up a few times. The chain uses TRBV19 and TRBJ1-2; 9 bases are a match to TRBD1. Germline V CDR1 and CDR2: LNHDA, SQIVND (reference sequence). Trimming cost V 5 bases and J 4 bases; bases outside gene matches: 8. This CDR3 spans 15 amino acids. In DNA form, the CDR3 reads TGTGCCAGTAGTTTAACAGGGGGCCGGGGCTATGGCTACACCTTC. This translates into CASSLTGGRGYGYTF. Filled out from reference TRBV19 and TRBJ1-2, the complete variable domain reads DGGITQSPKYLFRKEGQNVTLSCEQNLNHDAMYWYRQDPGQGLRLIYYSQIVNDFQKGDIAEGYSVSREKKESFPLTVTSAQKNPTAFYLCASSLTGGRGYGYTFGSGTRLTVV.

This clone was seen more than once but under ten times. V is TRBV5-6 and J is TRBJ1-6; the D is unclear. V was trimmed by 6 bases and J by 8 bases, leaving 12 bases between them. There are 13 residues in the CDR3. Germline CDR1 is SGHDT and CDR2 is YYEEEE. The CDR3 is CASTTPGDSPLHF. CDR3 nucleotide sequence: TGTGCCAGCACCACCCCCGGGGATTCACCCCTCCACTTT.

This clone was counted only a few times. The J gene is TRBJ2-7, the V gene TRBV29-1; D remains unclear. This CDR3 is built from 13 residues. In germline, CDR1 is SQVTM, CDR2 ANQGSEA. With 4 bases removed from V and 3 bases from J, the gap between germline ends came to 13 bases. CDR3 nucleotides: TGCAGCGTTGCGAGTGGGCAGGACTACGAGCAGTACTTC. It encodes CSVASGQDYEQYF.